These 32 T cell receptor beta chains were sequenced from one sample in a study of blood T cell repertoires in COVID-19. The repertoire was sequenced with immunoSEQ multiplex PCR; TCRdb's copy has only in-frame clones and lacks some. The table lists under 200,000 clones, about four fifths of them singletons, with around 12% in the top ten. Sequenced input: PBMCs or T cells enriched from blood (not recorded which). The receptor set was obtained from a man aged 50 to 60 who had recovered from COVID-19.

The chain couples TRBV18 to TRBJ1-2; TRBD1 matches 7 bases. With V trimmed by 3 bases and J by 3 bases, 1 base remained unmatched. Germline V lookup: CDR1 KGHSH, CDR2 LQKENI. CDR3 length equals 13 residues. The CDR3: CASSPDRDYGYTF. CDR3 coding DNA: TGTGCCAGCTCACCCGACAGGGACTATGGCTACACCTTC.

The chain uses TRBV18 and TRBJ1-5; TRBD1 aligns across 7 bases. The J segment lost 1 base and the V segment lost 3 bases, leaving 9 bases of the junction unmatched. Germline values: CDR1 KGHSH, CDR2 LQKENI. There are 17 residues in the CDR3. For the CDR3, the DNA is TGTGCCAGCTCACCCGCCAATGGGACAGCGAGCAATCAGCCCCAGCATTTT. Its protein is CASSPANGTASNQPQHF.

The V and J genes are TRBV30 and TRBJ2-3, with D perhaps TRBD2 (6 bases). The V gene lost 0 bases and the J gene lost 3 bases, with 13 bases spanning the gap. The CDR3 runs to 15 residues. CDR1 is GTSNPN and CDR2 is SVGIG in the germline V gene (reference sequence). The CDR3 protein is CAWSVNLARTDTQYF. CDR3 nucleotide sequence: TGTGCCTGGAGTGTAAATCTAGCGAGGACAGATACGCAGTATTTT.

This chain uses TRBV4-2 with TRBJ2-1; 12 bases match TRBD2. CDR3 length equals 19 residues. V trimming: 4 bases; J trimming: 6 bases; junction bases outside the gene matches: 16. Germline lookup yields CDR1 LGHNA and CDR2 YNFKEQ. The CDR3 loop is CASSPLGLAGGLSGNEQFF. The CDR3 DNA follows: TGTGCCAGCAGCCCCCTAGGGCTAGCGGGGGGGTTAAGTGGCAATGAGCAGTTCTTC.

The J gene is TRBJ2-2, the V gene TRBV5-5; D ambiguous. This CDR3 contains 15 residues. In germline, CDR1 is SGHKS, CDR2 YYEKEE (reference sequence). V lost 0 bases and J lost 0, with 6 bases in between. CDR3 in amino acids: CASSLAAANTGELFF. The DNA of the CDR3 is TGTGCCAGCAGCTTGGCTGCAGCGAACACCGGGGAGCTGTTTTTT. The full variable domain, with the rest looked up from reference TRBV5-5 and TRBJ2-2, is DAGVTQSPTHLIKTRGQQVTLRCSPISGHKSVSWYQQVLGQGPQFIFQYYEKEERGRGNFPDRFSARQFPNYSSELNVNALLLGDSALYLCASSLAAANTGELFFGEGSRLTVL.

This clone has just one count. The chain carries TRBV28 and TRBJ1-3; D may be TRBD1 (6 bases). This CDR3 spans 14 amino acids. Trimming removed 2 bases at V and 2 bases at J, with 7 bases between. CDR1 and CDR2 from the germline V gene are MDHEN and SYDVKM. The CDR3 loop is CASSLGQPGNTIYF. The CDR3 nucleotides read TGTGCCAGCAGTTTAGGACAGCCTGGAAACACCATATATTTT.

CDR3 amino acids: CASSPGGTANNEQFF. As DNA, the CDR3 is TGTGCCAGCTCACCAGGGGGGACAGCAAACAATGAGCAGTTCTTC. The V gene is TRBV18, the J gene TRBJ2-1, with D tentatively TRBD1 (7 bases). Per germline, CDR1 KGHSH and CDR2 LQKENI. V was clipped by 2 bases and J by 5 bases, with 13 bases between them. The CDR3 loop spans 15 amino acids.

This clone was seen more than once but under ten times. The chain combines TRBV10-3 with TRBJ1-2, with D hard to call. Per the germline V gene, CDR1 is ENHRY and CDR2 is SYGVKD. This CDR3 region has 14 residues. V lost 7 bases, J lost 5 bases, and 17 bases lay in between. As DNA, the CDR3 is TGTGCCATCAATTACCGGGAAGACTCATATGGCTACACCTTC. It specifies CAINYREDSYGYTF.

The chain carries TRBV10-2 and TRBJ2-1; 10 bases fit TRBD1. Unmatched junction bases numbered 10, after V lost 3 bases and J lost 8 bases. Germline loops: CDR1 WSHSY, CDR2 SAAADI. The CDR3 consists of 16 residues. For the CDR3, the DNA is TGCGCCAGCAGTGACCGAGACAGGGGGCTAAGGTATGAGCAGTTCTTC. Translation: CASSDRDRGLRYEQFF.

The rearrangement uses TRBV5-8 and TRBJ2-5; possibly TRBD1 for D (5 bases). V lost 2 bases to trimming and J lost 5 bases, with 13 bases between them. The CDR3 loop spans 14 amino acids. In germline, CDR1 is SGHTS, CDR2 YDEGEE. In nucleotides, the CDR3 is TGTGCCAGCAGCTTAATAGGGGTCGGGGAGACCCAGTACTTC. Protein product: CASSLIGVGETQYF.

This chain connects TRBV4-1 to TRBJ2-7, with a weak D call TRBD1 (5 bases). CDR1 and CDR2 (germline): MGHRA, YSYEKL. This CDR3 region has 12 residues. The V end lost 5 bases, the J end lost 3 bases, and 8 bases lay between the germline ends. The CDR3: CASSYDSYEQYF. CDR3 bases: TGCGCCAGCAGCTACGACAGCTACGAGCAGTACTTC.

CDR3: CASSTTNQPQHF. CDR3 DNA: TGTGCCAGCAGTACGACTAATCAGCCCCAGCATTTT. The rearrangement links TRBV6-5 to TRBJ1-5; D is undetermined. CDR1 MNHEY and CDR2 SVGAGI come from the germline V gene. This CDR3 has 12 amino acids. V dropped 5 bases and J dropped 4 bases, with 6 bases sitting between them.

With respect to this clone: Other DNA sequences from this sample encode an identical CDR3 as well. The chain links TRBV3-1 (or the pseudogene TRBV3-2) to TRBJ1-2; 8 nucleotides line up with TRBD1. Looked up from germline, CDR1 is LGHDT and CDR2 is YNNKEL (reference sequence). Germline trimming cut 3 bases from V and 4 bases from J; bases unmatched to any gene: 4. This CDR3 region has 14 residues. CDR3 in amino acids: CASSQGQAGYGYTF. In DNA, the CDR3 is TGTGCCAGCAGCCAGGGACAGGCAGGCTATGGCTACACCTTC.

The chain links TRBV10-3 to TRBJ1-3; 7 bases match TRBD1. V was pared by 1 base and J by 3 bases, with 3 bases of the junction left unmatched. Germline V gives CDR1 ENHRY, CDR2 SYGVKD. CDR3 length: 15 amino acids. CDR3 in DNA: TGTGCCATCAGTGAGTTGGGGACAGTTGGAAACACCATATATTTT. Its translation is CAISELGTVGNTIYF.

The count of this clone is one. This chain connects TRBV30 to TRBJ1-2; 7 bases agree with TRBD1. The germline V gene has CDR1 GTSNPN and CDR2 SVGIG (reference sequence). Losses at the gene ends were 3 bases for V and 3 bases for J; bases not matched to a gene: 10. The CDR3 sequence is 15 residues long. The CDR3 is CAWSDLGQGDYGYTF. The CDR3, as DNA: TGTGCCTGGAGCGACCTTGGGCAGGGGGACTATGGCTACACCTTC.

The V and J genes are TRBV5-4 and TRBJ1-2, with TRBD1 as a possible D gene (6 bases). V was pared by 4 bases and J by 8 bases, with 24 bases between. The germline CDR1 and CDR2 sequences are SGHNT and YYREEE (reference sequence). The CDR3 length is 16 residues. CDR3 sequence reads: CASSLLTEVGALGYTF. CDR3 coding DNA: TGTGCCAGCAGCCTCCTAACCGAGGTGGGGGCACTAGGCTACACCTTC.

The chain uses TRBV29-1 and TRBJ2-2; D is possibly TRBD2 (6 bases). This CDR3 has 13 amino acids. CDR1 SQVTM and CDR2 ANQGSEA come from the germline V gene. Trimming cost V 8 bases and J 1 base, with 11 bases left between them. In nucleotides, the CDR3 is TGCAGCTACTGGGAGGAGAACACCGGGGAGCTGTTTTTT. This sequence encodes CSYWEENTGELFF.

The genes are TRBV11-2 and TRBJ2-7, with D possibly TRBD1 on 6 matching bases. The ends were cut back, 5 bases at V and 1 base at J, with 15 bases in the middle. Germline CDR1 is SGHAT and CDR2 is FQNNGV. The CDR3 runs to 15 residues. The CDR3 nucleotides are TGTGCCAGCAGCCCGAGGGGGACAACTTCCTACGAGCAGTACTTC. Protein sequence: CASSPRGTTSYEQYF.

J is TRBJ2-5 and V is TRBV2, with 7 bases fitting TRBD1. CDR3 length equals 14 residues. The junction had 9 bases not matched to a gene; V was cut back by 6 bases and J by 5 bases. From germline, CDR1 is SNHLY and CDR2 FYNNEI. In nucleotides, the CDR3 is TGTGCCAGCAGCACACAGGGGTTATGGGAGACCCAGTACTTC. Its translation: CASSTQGLWETQYF.

This chain uses TRBV3-1 (or the pseudogene TRBV3-2) with TRBJ2-3; 10 positions agree with TRBD1. The CDR3 contains 15 residues. After removal of 3 bases from V and 1 base from J, the junction contained 1 base not matched to a gene. Per germline, CDR1 LGHDT and CDR2 YNNKEL (reference sequence). The CDR3 DNA sequence: TGTGCCAGCAGCCACGGGACAGGGGGCACAGATACGCAGTATTTT. This gives the protein CASSHGTGGTDTQYF.

In this sample, this clone turned up once. The rearrangement links TRBV9 to TRBJ1-2; 8 bases agree with TRBD1. V gave up 3 bases and J gave up 4 bases; unmatched junction bases: 8. Germline loops: CDR1 SGDLS, CDR2 YYNGEE. This CDR3 is 15 amino acids long. In DNA, the CDR3 is TGTGCCAGCAGCGCCCAGGGGGCGGAGGGCTATGGCTACACCTTC. The encoded protein is CASSAQGAEGYGYTF. Complete variable domain (other parts from reference TRBV9 and TRBJ1-2): DSGVTQTPKHLITATGQRVTLRCSPRSGDLSVYWYQQSLDQGLQFLIQYYNGEERAKGNILERFSAQQFPDLHSELNLSSLELGDSALYFCASSAQGAEGYGYTFGSGTRLTVV.

This chain joins TRBV29-1 and TRBJ1-1; 8 nucleotides match TRBD1. This CDR3 comprises 13 residues. In germline, CDR1 is SQVTM, CDR2 ANQGSEA. V gave up 7 bases and J gave up 6 bases; unmatched junction bases: 10. The CDR3 loop is CSGDQGAGAEAFF. The CDR3 coding sequence is TGCAGCGGAGACCAGGGGGCTGGGGCTGAAGCTTTCTTT.

The genes are TRBV7-2 and TRBJ1-2; 12 bases map to TRBD1. The V segment lost 1 base and the J segment 1 base; nucleotides outside the gene matches: 10. The CDR3 sequence is 19 residues long. Germline CDR1 and CDR2: SGHTA and FQGNSA. The CDR3 sequence is CASSLDRTGTGGGNYGYTF. DNA of the CDR3: TGTGCCAGCAGCTTAGATAGGACCGGGACAGGGGGCGGTAACTATGGCTACACCTTC. The full variable domain, in which reference TRBV7-2 and TRBJ1-2 provide the parts outside the CDR3, is GAGVSQSPSNKVTEKGKDVELRCDPISGHTALYWYRQSLGQGLEFLIYFQGNSAPDKSGLPSDRFSAERTGGSVSTLTIQRTQQEDSAVYLCASSLDRTGTGGGNYGYTFGSGTRLTVV.

The chain employs TRBV5-1 and TRBJ1-1; the match to TRBD1 covers 8 bases. V lost 4 bases and J lost 0; bases outside the gene matches: 5. Germline CDR1 is SGHRS and CDR2 is YFSETQ. This CDR3 has 15 residues. The CDR3 region is CASSRQGAVNTEAFF. The CDR3 nucleotides are TGCGCCAGCAGCCGCCAGGGGGCCGTGAACACTGAAGCTTTCTTT.

Written as DNA, the CDR3 is TGTGCCAGCAGCTATGGGGTAGGACAGGGCTCCTACAATGAGCAGTTCTTC. This codes for CASSYGVGQGSYNEQFF. The V and J genes are TRBV11-3 and TRBJ2-1; 8 bases are a match to TRBD1. This CDR3 has 17 amino acids. The trim removed 4 bases at V and 0 bases at J, leaving 8 bases unmatched. From germline, CDR1 is SGHNT and CDR2 YENEEA.

CDR3 nucleotide sequence: TGTGCCAGCAGCTTGGCCGTCGGGGTCTATGGCTACACCTTC. The encoded protein is CASSLAVGVYGYTF. J is TRBJ1-2 and V is TRBV7-2, with D unclear. The CDR3 runs to 14 residues. V lost 3 bases, J lost 4 bases, and 12 bases lay in between. Germline V lookup: CDR1 SGHTA, CDR2 FQGNSA. The variable domain in full, with the rest retrieved from reference TRBV7-2 and TRBJ1-2, is GAGVSQSPSNKVTEKGKDVELRCDPISGHTALYWYRQSLGQGLEFLIYFQGNSAPDKSGLPSDRFSAERTGGSVSTLTIQRTQQEDSAVYLCASSLAVGVYGYTFGSGTRLTVV.

This chain uses TRBV7-9 with TRBJ2-3; 13 bases agree with TRBD2. Germline trimming cut 5 bases from V and 5 bases from J; bases unmatched to any gene: 7. The V gene's germline CDR1 is SEHNR and CDR2 FQNEAQ (reference sequence). The CDR3 contains 16 residues. CDR3 protein: CASSAGLAGAGDTQYF. DNA for the CDR3: TGTGCCAGCAGCGCCGGACTAGCGGGGGCCGGAGATACGCAGTATTTT.

In DNA, the CDR3 is TGTGCCATCAGTCTGGACAGGGGAAATTCACCCCTCCACTTT. As protein: CAISLDRGNSPLHF. The V and J genes are TRBV10-3 and TRBJ1-6; 9 positions match TRBD1. Germline V gives CDR1 ENHRY, CDR2 SYGVKD. The CDR3 is 14 amino acids. Losses at the gene ends were 5 bases for V and 7 bases for J; bases not matched to a gene: 3.

V is TRBV19 and J is TRBJ2-2, with D possibly matching TRBD1 (5 bases). This CDR3 has 16 amino acids. With 7 bases removed from V and 0 bases from J, the gap between germline ends came to 15 bases. Germline V gives CDR1 LNHDA, CDR2 SQIVND (reference sequence). CDR3 DNA sequence: TGTGCCAGTACCATCGGTGGACATACGAACACCGGGGAGCTGTTTTTT. Residues: CASTIGGHTNTGELFF.

The chain joins TRBV11-2 to TRBJ2-2; TRBD2 aligns across 7 bases. There are 16 residues in the CDR3. The germline V gene has CDR1 SGHAT and CDR2 FQNNGV. The V and J ends lost 1 base and 4 bases, in that order; junction bases with no gene match: 6. CDR3 DNA: TGTGCCAGCAGCTTAGTCAGCGCTAGCGGCACCGGGGAGCTGTTTTTT. This encodes CASSLVSASGTGELFF.

This clone was seen only a few times. This sequence joins TRBV6-5 and TRBJ2-7; tentative D call: TRBD2 (5 bases). The germline CDR1 and CDR2 sequences are MNHEY and SVGAGI. The CDR3 extends over 14 amino acids. The V end was cut by 5 bases, the J end by 7 bases, with 18 bases between. CDR3: CASSLGGPLREQYF. CDR3 nucleotides: TGTGCCAGCAGTCTAGGCGGGCCCCTAAGAGAGCAGTACTTC.

This sequence joins TRBV6-7 and TRBJ2-7, with D perhaps TRBD2 (5 bases). TRBV6-7 is assigned to the ORF class and has an uncertain function. The CDR3 runs to 14 residues. V gave up 0 bases and J gave up 2 bases, with 8 bases separating them. Written as DNA, the CDR3 is TGTGCCAGCAGTTACTCGGACTGCCCCTACGAGCAGTACTTC. Its protein product is CASSYSDCPYEQYF.